The clone carrying this T cell receptor (beta chain) turned up a few times. As yet, its antigen is unknown. This sample is part of a study of response to subunit inactivated influenza vaccine. TCRdb fed the RT-PCR reads into MiXCR, producing one record per CDR3 protein. In the table there are 400,000 to 650,000 distinct CDR3 sequences, roughly 7.6% of which are singletons. The V and J ends lost 4 bases and 6 bases respectively, with 17 bases between them. Germline V CDR1 and CDR2: SGHAT, FQNNGV. The CDR3 loop spans 15 amino acids. Study results and limitations: Authors suggested that a seasonal influenza vaccination recruits few new T cells each time.

The receptor was isolated from a man aged 50 to 69 who received an inactivated influenza vaccine. This chain connects TRBV11-2 to TRBJ2-3; weak D call: TRBD2 (5 bases). This specimen consisted of PBMCs from blood, obtained roughly 24 months after vaccination. The CDR3 region has the DNA TGTGCCAGCAGCTCTCTGATCCTAGCTCAGGATACGCAGTATTTT. It is translated as CASSSLILAQDTQYF.